Described below is a single TCR beta chain sequence and its context. Antigen specificity is unknown. The source of the sample is a study of CD8 T cells in Susac syndrome. Study in general: At the time of blood draw, patients with Susac syndrome were therapy-naive, receiving corticosteroids, or receiving intravenous immunoglobulin alone.

Random hexamers were used to reverse transcribe roughly 0.5 to 1 ug of RNA. TCRdb itself ran the immunoSEQ multiplex PCR reads through MiXCR, one entry per CDR3 protein. The data hold approximately 74,000 distinct CDR3 sequences, with about 93% observed a single time. Notes on the study in general: A relatively small number of individuals underwent TCR sequencing and HLA analysis.

From blood CD8+ and CD4+ T cells, TCR beta sequences were generated. Germline CDR1 reads SQVTM; CDR2 reads ANQGSEA. Trimming pared 4 bases from V and 1 base from J, leaving 13 bases between. The CDR3 spans 14 residues. The TCR comes from a human donor with Susac syndrome. Sequenced: CD4+ T cells from PBMCs. The V call is TRBV29-1, the J call TRBJ2-5; D is unresolved. The DNA of the CDR3 is TGCAGCGTTGTGGGAACAGTCCGCCAAGAGACCCAGTACTTC. Amino acids: CSVVGTVRQETQYF. The variable domain in full, completed from reference TRBV29-1 and TRBJ2-5, reads SAVISQKPSRDICQRGTSLTIQCQVDSQVTMMFWYRQQPGQSLTLIATANQGSEATYESGFVIDKFPISRPNLTFSTLTVSNMSPEDSSIYLCSVVGTVRQETQYFGPGTRLLVL.